This TCR beta chain was sequenced for a study of blood T cell repertoires in COVID-19. Study-wide background: Whether acute or convalescent, the COVID-19 samples came from the United States, Italy and Spain. The analysed material was cDNA or gDNA that came from T cells, B-cell-depleted T cells, or PBMCs.

How the authors handled the data: Nucleated cell number was recorded as an estimate derived from reference gene primer amplification. Data came from immunoSEQ multiplex PCR; TCRdb stores just in-frame clones and leaves some out. V and J calls and clone size are copied from that table; D and trimming were computed from the DNA. The sample has 130,000 to 150,000 clones, approximately 80% seen once. The V gene lost 3 bases and the J gene lost 5 bases, with 13 bases spanning the gap. The CDR3 length is 14 residues. Germline lookup yields CDR1 MNHNY and CDR2 SVGAGI (reference sequence). V is TRBV6-6 and J is TRBJ2-5; D not resolved. Material for sequencing was peripheral blood. The clonotype originates from a woman aged 40 to 50 with active or convalescent COVID-19. CDR3 in amino acids: CASSYPRRWETQYF. CDR3 DNA sequence: TGTGCCAGCAGTTATCCCAGAAGATGGGAGACCCAGTACTTC.